The 20 T cell receptor beta chains below were found in one sample sequenced in a study of cytomegalovirus exposure and HLA in healthy donors. Amplification used 60 Vbeta primers and 13 Jbeta primers. Produced via immunoSEQ multiplex PCR; TCRdb's table is partial and in-frame only. The data contain 310,000 or so clones, around nine tenths of them singletons. The material sequenced was PBMCs. These receptors came from a woman between 18 and 30 years old in good health and CMV-seronegative.

The CDR3 here is CASSLGSRDMFF. The CDR3 nucleotides are TGTGCCAGCAGCTTAGGATCCAGGGATATGTTTTTT. The V call is TRBV7-8, the J call TRBJ1-4; perhaps TRBD1 as D (5 bases). The CDR3 totals 12 residues. Germline lookup yields CDR1 SGHVS and CDR2 FQNEAQ. Deletions cut 1 base from V and 15 bases from J, with 12 bases between.

The rearrangement links TRBV23-1 to TRBJ2-7; 9 bases map to TRBD1. TRBV23-1 is an ORF, and what it does is uncertain. The CDR3 length is 16 residues. Trimming removed 3 bases from V and 1 base from J; junction bases left unmatched: 7. This CDR3 reads CASSQTRDRVSYEQYF. DNA for the CDR3: TGCGCCAGCAGTCAGACCCGGGACAGGGTATCCTACGAGCAGTACTTC.

The chain is built from TRBV15 and TRBJ2-1; 10 bases align to TRBD1. From germline, CDR1 is LNHNV and CDR2 YYDKDF (reference sequence). The CDR3 runs to 13 residues. Trimming removed 5 bases from V and 7 bases from J; junction bases left unmatched: 2. For the CDR3, the DNA is TGTGCCACCAGCCTGGGACAGGGGAATGAGCAGTTCTTC. Amino acids: CATSLGQGNEQFF. Full variable domain (remainder filled in from reference TRBV15 and TRBJ2-1): DAMVIQNPRYQVTQFGKPVTLSCSQTLNHNVMYWYQQKSSQAPKLLFHYYDKDFNNEADTPDNFQSRRPNTSFCFLDIRSPGLGDTAMYLCATSLGQGNEQFFGPGTRLTVL.

The chain recombines TRBV5-1 with TRBJ2-1; 7 bases are shared with TRBD2. The CDR3 consists of 15 residues. Germline V gene lookup returns CDR1 SGHRS and CDR2 YFSETQ. The junction had 5 bases not matched to a gene; V was cut back by 0 bases and J by 5 bases. This CDR3 is CASSLEAGRNNEQFF. The DNA of the CDR3 is TGCGCCAGCAGCTTGGAAGCGGGGAGGAACAATGAGCAGTTCTTC.

J is TRBJ2-4 and V is TRBV13; TRBD1 is a possible D gene (5 bases). The CDR3 spans 13 residues. CDR1 and CDR2 from the germline V gene are PRHDT and FYEKMQ (reference sequence). Trimming removed 5 bases at V and 2 bases at J, with 7 bases between. CDR3 in amino acids: CASSPGSKNIQYF. The DNA for the CDR3 is TGTGCCAGCAGCCCAGGGTCCAAAAACATTCAGTACTTC.

This clone was observed a single time. This sequence joins TRBV12-5 and TRBJ1-6, with D possibly being TRBD1 (5 bases). V shed 2 bases and J shed 7 bases, with 12 bases lying between them. Germline assignment: CDR1 LGHNT and CDR2 FRNRAP. The CDR3 runs 15 residues. The CDR3 DNA follows: TGTGCTAGTGGTTTGAACCCCGGGGGGAATTCACCCCTCCACTTT. It translates to CASGLNPGGNSPLHF.

To note about this clone: Compared with germline, one end of the junction differs, possibly owing to a read error. The chain combines TRBV7-9 with TRBJ2-1; TRBD2 matches 8 bases. The V gene's germline CDR1 is SEHNR and CDR2 FQNEAQ (reference sequence). The length of the CDR3 is 16 residues. Here the CDR3 reads CSSSLAGGGSYNEQFF. The CDR3, as DNA: TGTTCCAGCAGCTTAGCCGGGGGGGGCTCCTACAATGAGCAGTTCTTC.

This clone was observed once. The chain recombines TRBV2 with TRBJ2-2; no reliable D call. V dropped 0 bases and J dropped 1 base, with 9 bases sitting between them. CDR1 is SNHLY and CDR2 is FYNNEI in the germline V gene. This CDR3 has 16 residues. CDR3: CASSEAPLRNTGELFF. The CDR3 DNA reads as TGTGCCAGCAGTGAAGCGCCCCTGAGGAACACCGGGGAGCTGTTTTTT.

The V gene is TRBV5-1, the J gene TRBJ1-1, with 7 bases fitting TRBD1. Germline V lookup: CDR1 SGHRS, CDR2 YFSETQ. This CDR3 is built from 15 residues. V lost 4 bases and J lost 4; bases outside the gene matches: 10. CDR3 DNA: TGCGCCAGCAGCATGCGGACAGGTTTTATCACTGAAGCTTTCTTT. Translation gives CASSMRTGFITEAFF.

The chain has TRBV4-1 and TRBJ1-5; maybe TRBD1 (6 bases). The CDR3 consists of 13 residues. CDR1 and CDR2 (germline): MGHRA, YSYEKL. Trimming pared 5 bases from V and 9 bases from J, leaving 14 bases between. The CDR3: CASSAGAGGPQHF. Written as DNA, the CDR3 is TGCGCCAGCAGCGCGGGGGCCGGAGGGCCCCAGCATTTT.

This clone was detected a few times. The chain uses TRBV5-1 and TRBJ2-1; TRBD2 aligns across 11 bases. CDR3 length: 16 amino acids. The germline V gene has CDR1 SGHRS and CDR2 YFSETQ. With 5 bases clipped from V and 5 bases from J, the junction kept 9 bases outside the gene matches. The CDR3 DNA reads as TGCGCCAGCAGTGTAGCGGGGGGGCCCCCCGACAATGAGCAGTTCTTC. Translation: CASSVAGGPPDNEQFF.

J is TRBJ1-1 and V is TRBV29-1; D unresolved. The germline V gene encodes CDR1 SQVTM and CDR2 ANQGSEA. This CDR3 region has 13 residues. V was trimmed by 2 bases and J by 5 bases, leaving 12 bases between them. The CDR3 protein is CSVETPLETEAFF. CDR3 nucleotides: TGCAGCGTTGAAACCCCTTTGGAGACTGAAGCTTTCTTT.

The V and J genes are TRBV7-8 and TRBJ2-7; 7 nucleotides align to TRBD2. Trimming cost V 1 base and J 0 bases; bases outside gene matches: 3. From germline, CDR1 is SGHVS and CDR2 FQNEAQ. CDR3 size: 15 residues. The CDR3 bases are TGTGCCAGCAGCTTAGAAGGGACTACCTCCTACGAGCAGTACTTC. Translation: CASSLEGTTSYEQYF.

This sequence joins TRBV11-2 and TRBJ2-1, with D perhaps TRBD2 (6 bases). This CDR3 spans 13 amino acids. CDR1 and CDR2 (germline): SGHAT, FQNNGV. Trimming pared 8 bases from V and 2 bases from J, leaving 10 bases between. The CDR3 DNA reads TGTGCCAGCTCCTGGGGGGCCTACAATGAGCAGTTCTTC. As protein: CASSWGAYNEQFF.

This clone was seen a single time. The CDR3 DNA is TGTGCCAGCAGTCAGACAGGGACTCCCTACGAGCAGTACTTC. Translated, it gives CASSQTGTPYEQYF. This rearrangement joins TRBV27 to TRBJ2-7; the D gene is possibly TRBD1 (7 bases). Germline lookup yields CDR1 MNHEY and CDR2 SMNVEV (reference sequence). V was shortened by 5 bases and J by 2 bases, with 13 bases between the two germline ends. The CDR3 covers 14 residues.

The rearrangement uses TRBV27 and TRBJ1-1; the match to TRBD1 covers 8 bases. This CDR3 spans 17 amino acids. Looked up from germline, CDR1 is MNHEY and CDR2 is SMNVEV (reference sequence). J was trimmed by 7 bases and V by 2 bases; bases with no gene match: 15. CDR3 residues: CASSLDPRTGRHGEAFF. The CDR3 DNA reads as TGTGCCAGCAGTTTAGACCCCCGGACAGGGCGTCACGGTGAAGCTTTCTTT.

Of note for this clone: A read error may produce the germline difference seen at one junction end. The chain carries TRBV4-1 and TRBJ2-1; the match to TRBD1 covers 11 bases. In germline, CDR1 is MGHRA, CDR2 YSYEKL. The CDR3 totals 16 residues. CDR3 sequence (DNA): TGTGCCAGCAGCCAAGGCCGGACAGGGGGCTACGATGAGCAGTTCTTC. Translation: CASSQGRTGGYDEQFF.

The rearrangement joins TRBV6-1 to TRBJ1-3, with D possibly being TRBD1 (6 bases). The CDR3 runs 15 residues. Germline V gene lookup returns CDR1 MNHNS and CDR2 SASEGT. V was trimmed by 2 bases and J by 0 bases, leaving 8 bases between them. The chain's CDR3 is CASSETTGSGNTIYF. CDR3 sequence (DNA): TGTGCCAGCAGTGAAACGACAGGCTCTGGAAACACCATATATTTT.

The V and J genes are TRBV5-1 and TRBJ2-7, with D unclear. The length of the CDR3 is 15 residues. In germline, CDR1 is SGHRS, CDR2 YFSETQ. V shed 4 bases and J shed 0 bases, with 14 bases lying between them. For the CDR3, the DNA is TGCGCCAGCAGCCCTACAGTCTCTGACTCCTACGAGCAGTACTTC. Its protein is CASSPTVSDSYEQYF.

The rearrangement links TRBV5-4 to TRBJ2-7; 9 bases agree with TRBD2. Trimming at V came to 4 bases and at J to 2 bases, leaving 4 bases not matched to a gene. Germline V gene sequence: CDR1 SGHNT, CDR2 YYREEE (reference sequence). The length of the CDR3 is 14 residues. The CDR3 loop reads CASSTSGQTYEQYF. The CDR3 nucleotides are TGTGCCAGCAGCACTAGCGGGCAAACCTACGAGCAGTACTTC.